This T cell receptor (beta chain) was recorded in a study of T cells in localized non-small cell lung cancer. The study, taken as a whole, reports: Blood T cell density predicted longer survival; adjacent-lung clonality, shorter.

The germline V and J ends were trimmed by 4 bases and 5 bases, with 21 bases remaining between them. The CDR3 is 18 amino acids. CDR1 and CDR2 (germline): MDHEN, SYDVKM. Regarding this clone: Its target is not known.

Sequencing used immunoSEQ multiplex PCR; TCRdb keeps in-frame clones, though not all of them. This table has 30,000 to 35,000 clones, roughly nine tenths appearing once. Sequences were derived from peripheral blood, sampled before any cancer treatment. The chain uses TRBV28 and TRBJ2-6, with no clear D. The TCR sequence derives from an older female donor with stage I lung adenocarcinoma. The CDR3 loop reads CASSSLSLDTSRANVLTF. The DNA of the CDR3 is TGTGCCAGCAGTTCACTGTCTCTTGACACAAGTCGGGCCAACGTCCTGACTTTC.